Listed here is a single T cell receptor (beta chain). Its antigen is not known. The sample is drawn from a study of beta chain features in type 1 diabetes. Whole-study findings and limits: There was a moderate but significant shortening of TCRB CDR3s in all four CD4+ subsets of Type 1 diabetes patients. Researchers reported that naive, central memory and Treg TCRB repertoires appeared more similar in patients than in healthy donors. Cells that show high TCR expression could be over-represented by cDNA sequencing.

Every isolated RNA sample was fully reverse transcribed, so sequencing captured expressed TCRB transcripts. Clones were read by immunoSEQ multiplex PCR, and TCRdb kept only the in-frame ones, dropping some. Of around 50,000 clones in the sample, around 45% were seen once. Trimming left V 1 base short and J 0 bases short, with 9 bases between. The CDR3 contains 15 residues. The germline V gene has CDR1 SGHNT and CDR2 YYREEE (reference sequence). V is TRBV5-4 and J is TRBJ2-3, with D tentatively TRBD2 (5 bases). The source material was stem cell memory CD4+ T cells from blood. The receptor was isolated from a man between 25 and 39 years old with type 1 diabetes. The CDR3 nucleotides read TGTGCCAGCAGCTTGCGGGGTTGGAGCACAGATACGCAGTATTTT. This gives the protein CASSLRGWSTDTQYF. The complete variable domain, with remaining parts taken from reference TRBV5-4 and TRBJ2-3, reads ETGVTQSPTHLIKTRGQQVTLRCSSQSGHNTVSWYQQALGQGPQFIFQYYREEENGRGNFPPRFSGLQFPNYSSELNVNALELDDSALYLCASSLRGWSTDTQYFGPGTRLTVL.